Below, 25 T cell receptor beta chains from the same sample are listed, as sequenced in a study of T cell repertoires in cytomegalovirus infection. MiXCR, run by TCRdb on the reads, gives a single entry per CDR3 protein. The sample has about 200,000 distinct CDR3 sequences, 8.5% to 10% seen once; the top ten hold about 4.6%. Sequencing was carried out using PBMCs. These receptors originate from a human donor in good health (CMV status not recorded). Some clones in this sample may be carry-over from other donors' samples.

The chain recombines TRBV5-1 with TRBJ1-1, with D uncertain. The CDR3 has 13 amino acids. Trimming left V 1 base short and J 7 bases short, with 11 bases between. The germline V gene encodes CDR1 SGHRS and CDR2 YFSETQ. The CDR3: CASSLRTDNEAFF. CDR3 sequence (DNA): TGCGCCAGCAGCTTGAGGACTGATAATGAAGCTTTCTTT.

The gene calls are TRBV12-3 or TRBV12-4 and TRBJ1-5; D is unclear. The length of the CDR3 is 14 residues. V lost 3 bases, J lost 3 bases, and 9 bases lay in between. The CDR3 DNA reads TGTGCCAGCAGTTTTAACGGTAACAATCAGCCCCAGCATTTT. Translated, it gives CASSFNGNNQPQHF.

At least ten counts were recorded for this clonotype. The J gene is TRBJ1-1, the V gene TRBV7-2; tentative D call: TRBD1 (5 bases). The CDR3 is made up of 12 amino acids. With 7 bases removed from V and 11 bases from J, the gap between germline ends came to 17 bases. CDR1 and CDR2 from the germline V gene are SGHTA and FQGNSA. The CDR3 region is CASTPRAGTAFF. CDR3 nucleotide sequence: TGTGCCAGCACCCCAAGGGCAGGGACGGCTTTCTTT.

In this sample, this clonotype turned up many times. The chain uses TRBV7-9 and TRBJ2-3; 9 bases line up with TRBD2. CDR1 SEHNR and CDR2 FQNEAQ come from the germline V gene (reference sequence). The V and J ends lost 6 bases and 0 bases, in that order; junction bases with no gene match: 13. The CDR3 is 18 amino acids. The CDR3 sequence: CASRDSGSGSISTDTQYF. The DNA of the CDR3 is TGTGCCAGCAGAGATAGCGGGAGCGGGAGTATCAGCACAGATACGCAGTATTTT.

This clonotype was seen more than once but under ten times. J is TRBJ2-4 and V is TRBV4-3; the D gene is possibly TRBD1 (5 bases). The V end was cut by 0 bases, the J end by 1 base, with 10 bases between. Germline V gene sequence: CDR1 LGHNA, CDR2 YSLEER. The length of the CDR3 is 16 residues. CDR3 sequence: CASSQDRGSAKNIQYF. CDR3 in DNA: TGCGCCAGCAGCCAAGATAGGGGCTCGGCCAAAAACATTCAGTACTTC.

The V gene is TRBV9, the J gene TRBJ2-1; 9 positions agree with TRBD1. V trimming: 4 bases; J trimming: 8 bases; junction bases outside the gene matches: 10. CDR1 SGDLS and CDR2 YYNGEE come from the germline V gene. The CDR3 consists of 15 residues. Here the CDR3 DNA reads TGTGCCAGCAGCACTGGGACAGGGATTAGGGATGAGCAGTTCTTC. It is translated as CASSTGTGIRDEQFF.

This clonotype was picked up many times. The rearrangement uses TRBV19 and TRBJ2-1; the match to TRBD1 covers 10 bases. After removal of 1 base from V and 7 bases from J, the junction contained 4 bases not matched to a gene. The CDR3 is 15 amino acids. CDR1 and CDR2 (germline): LNHDA, SQIVND (reference sequence). CDR3 in amino acids: CASSIGQGAANEQFF. DNA for the CDR3: TGTGCCAGTAGTATAGGACAGGGGGCGGCAAATGAGCAGTTCTTC.

This chain connects TRBV9 to TRBJ1-6; 9 positions match TRBD1. CDR3 length: 14 amino acids. The V gene's germline CDR1 is SGDLS and CDR2 YYNGEE. V was pared by 1 base and J by 8 bases, with 1 base of the junction left unmatched. In DNA form, the CDR3 reads TGTGCCAGCAGCGTACGGGACAGGGATTCACCCCTCCACTTT. It is translated as CASSVRDRDSPLHF.

This clonotype was observed a handful of times. The chain couples TRBV28 to TRBJ2-6; no firm D call. CDR1 and CDR2 from the germline V gene are MDHEN and SYDVKM. This CDR3 region has 16 residues. V lost 3 bases and J 0 bases, leaving 9 bases between the germline ends. The CDR3: CASSLTPGSGANVLTF. The CDR3 nucleotides read TGTGCCAGCAGTTTGACCCCAGGCTCTGGGGCCAACGTCCTGACTTTC.

This clonotype turned up a few times. The rearrangement uses TRBV18 and TRBJ2-5; 8 positions match TRBD1. After removal of 3 bases from V and 4 bases from J, the junction contained 1 base not matched to a gene. The germline V gene has CDR1 KGHSH and CDR2 LQKENI. This CDR3 contains 13 residues. The CDR3 DNA reads as TGTGCCAGCTCACCGACAGGGGTAGAGACCCAGTACTTC. Amino acid sequence: CASSPTGVETQYF.

The chain employs TRBV12-3 or TRBV12-4 and TRBJ2-7; D unclear. The CDR3 is 12 amino acids. V was clipped by 1 base and J by 9 bases, with 10 bases between them. This chain's CDR3 is CASSLGHFGQYF. The CDR3 DNA is TGTGCCAGCAGTTTAGGGCACTTTGGGCAGTACTTC.

This clonotype was seen only a few times. The chain has TRBV28 and TRBJ1-6; tentatively, D is TRBD1 (6 bases). Germline V gene data show CDR1 as MDHEN and CDR2 as SYDVKM. The CDR3 runs to 14 residues. The CDR3 is CAIRGEMDNSPLHF. CDR3 nucleotide sequence: TGTGCGATTAGGGGGGAAATGGATAATTCACCCCTCCACTTT.

This clonotype has ten or more counts. The chain uses TRBV7-2 and TRBJ2-3, with D uncertain. V gave up 1 base and J gave up 1 base, with 6 bases separating them. The germline gives CDR1 SGHTA, CDR2 FQGNSA. This CDR3 is 14 amino acids long. The CDR3 sequence is CASSLGRGTDTQYF. For the CDR3, the DNA is TGTGCCAGCAGCTTAGGTCGCGGCACAGATACGCAGTATTTT.

This clonotype was detected a few times. The genes are TRBV6-2 or TRBV6-3 and TRBJ2-7, with 9 bases matching TRBD1. V lost 2 bases, J lost 2 bases, and 1 base stayed unmatched. The CDR3 is made up of 14 amino acids. Germline-derived CDR1 and CDR2 are MNHEY and SVGEGT. CDR3 protein: CASSYTGGTYEQYF. For the CDR3, the DNA is TGTGCCAGCAGTTACACAGGGGGCACCTACGAGCAGTACTTC.

This clonotype was seen ten or more times. DNA for the CDR3: TGTGCCAGCAGGGTTGTTACTAGCAAATACAATGAGCAGTTCTTC. This codes for CASRVVTSKYNEQFF. The chain has TRBV7-9 and TRBJ2-1, with D tentatively TRBD2 (6 bases). The CDR3 extends over 15 amino acids. The germline V gene encodes CDR1 SEHNR and CDR2 FQNEAQ (reference sequence). Trimming took off 6 bases at V and 4 bases at J, with 16 bases between the two ends.

The sample holds many counts of this clonotype. V is TRBV7-2 and J is TRBJ1-2; possible D gene TRBD1, 5 bases. CDR1 is SGHTA, CDR2 FQGNSA, per germline. V was shortened by 2 bases and J by 4 bases, with 11 bases between the two germline ends. The CDR3 covers 14 residues. Here the CDR3 DNA reads TGTGCCAGCAGCTTATCGGGACCCCCCTATGGCTACACCTTC. Translated, it gives CASSLSGPPYGYTF.

This clonotype was recorded at least ten times. The chain combines TRBV11-1 with TRBJ2-1; TRBD2 matches at 10 bases. V was pared by 5 bases and J by 3 bases, with 4 bases of the junction left unmatched. Germline assignment: CDR1 SGHAT and CDR2 FQDESV (reference sequence). CDR3 length: 15 amino acids. This CDR3 reads CASSLLAGVYNEQFF. The CDR3 DNA sequence: TGTGCCAGCAGCCTCCTAGCGGGAGTCTACAATGAGCAGTTCTTC.

This clonotype was found a few times. The V and J genes are TRBV23-1 and TRBJ2-7; D is perhaps TRBD1 (5 bases). TRBV23-1 falls under the ORF class, with uncertain function. V dropped 4 bases and J dropped 3 bases, with 22 bases sitting between them. This CDR3 comprises 17 residues. The CDR3 sequence: CASSRCVVPTGYYEQYF. CDR3 bases: TGCGCCAGCAGTCGATGTGTAGTCCCCACAGGCTACTACGAGCAGTACTTC.

There are many counts of this clonotype. This sequence joins TRBV10-3 and TRBJ2-1; TRBD1 aligns across 8 bases. Germline lookup yields CDR1 ENHRY and CDR2 SYGVKD. Unmatched junction bases numbered 4, after V lost 6 bases and J lost 3 bases. CDR3 length: 14 residues. The CDR3 spells CAIRTGEFYNEQFF. The CDR3 nucleotides are TGTGCCATCAGGACAGGGGAATTCTACAATGAGCAGTTCTTC.

This clonotype was detected once. The chain uses TRBV20-1 and TRBJ1-1; possibly TRBD1 for D (5 bases). The V end lost 3 bases, the J end lost 5 bases, and 19 bases lay between the germline ends. CDR3 length equals 15 residues. Per the germline V gene, CDR1 is DFQATT and CDR2 is SNEGSKA (reference sequence). CDR3 nucleotides: TGCAGTGCTAGTCCCCCTACGGGGCTCTATACTGAAGCTTTCTTT. The encoded protein is CSASPPTGLYTEAFF.

This clonotype was detected a few times. V gene TRBV24-1 combines with J gene TRBJ2-7; the D gene is possibly TRBD2 (6 bases). Germline V gene sequence: CDR1 KGHDR, CDR2 SFDVKD. CDR3 length: 16 amino acids. The V gene lost 2 bases and the J gene lost 4 bases, with 17 bases spanning the gap. CDR3 in DNA: TGTGCCACCAGTGATTCACTAGCCGGAGGTATGTACGAGCAGTACTTC. This codes for CATSDSLAGGMYEQYF.

This clonotype was seen many times. The V and J genes are TRBV25-1 and TRBJ1-2; D is unresolved. Trimming stripped 3 bases from V and 4 bases from J, with 9 bases between. CDR3 length: 13 residues. The germline V gene has CDR1 MGHDK and CDR2 SYGVNS. The CDR3 reads CASSEPATYGYTF. Here the CDR3 DNA reads TGTGCCAGCAGTGAGCCTGCAACCTATGGCTACACCTTC.

The sample holds many counts of this clonotype. One end of the junction does not line up with germline, which may come from a read error. The chain joins TRBV28 to TRBJ2-1; TRBD2 matches at 11 bases. The CDR3 totals 13 residues. Germline assignment: CDR1 MDHEN and CDR2 SYDVKM. CDR3 in amino acids: CACRASGRTEQFF. The CDR3 DNA reads TGTGCCTGCAGGGCTAGCGGGAGGACTGAGCAGTTCTTC.

This clonotype was counted only a few times. The chain recombines TRBV24-1 with TRBJ2-1; 11 nucleotides line up with TRBD2. There are 16 residues in the CDR3. Germline values: CDR1 KGHDR, CDR2 SFDVKD. The ends lost 3 bases at V and 2 bases at J; junction bases unmatched: 2. The CDR3 sequence is CATSDATSGAYNEQFF. CDR3 nucleotides: TGTGCCACCAGTGATGCGACTAGCGGGGCCTACAATGAGCAGTTCTTC.

A few counts support this clonotype. The chain recombines TRBV29-1 with TRBJ2-1; maybe TRBD2 (6 bases). The germline CDR1 and CDR2 sequences are SQVTM and ANQGSEA. The V end was cut by 4 bases, the J end by 7 bases, with 11 bases between. The CDR3 spans 12 residues. Here the CDR3 reads CSVVEGSNEQFF. CDR3 DNA: TGCAGCGTTGTGGAGGGGTCGAATGAGCAGTTCTTC.